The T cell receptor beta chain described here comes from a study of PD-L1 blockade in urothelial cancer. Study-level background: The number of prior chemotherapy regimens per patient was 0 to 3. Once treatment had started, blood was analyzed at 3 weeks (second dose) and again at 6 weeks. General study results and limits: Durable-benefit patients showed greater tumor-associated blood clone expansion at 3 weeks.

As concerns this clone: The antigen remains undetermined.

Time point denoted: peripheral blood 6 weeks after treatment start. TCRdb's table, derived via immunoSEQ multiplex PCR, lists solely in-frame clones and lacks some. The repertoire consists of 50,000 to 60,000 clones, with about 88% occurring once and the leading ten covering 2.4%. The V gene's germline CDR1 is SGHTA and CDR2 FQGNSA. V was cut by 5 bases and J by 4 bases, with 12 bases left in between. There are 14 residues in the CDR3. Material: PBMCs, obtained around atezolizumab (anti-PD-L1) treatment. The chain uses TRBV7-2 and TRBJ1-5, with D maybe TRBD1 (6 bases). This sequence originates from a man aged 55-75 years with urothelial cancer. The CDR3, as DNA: TGTGCCAGCAGCCCAGAAAGGGGGAATCAGCCCCAGCATTTT. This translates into CASSPERGNQPQHF.